One and the same sample provided the 21 T cell receptor beta chains below, sequenced in a study of early T cells in non-severe SARS-CoV-2 infection. TCRdb analysed the 5' RACE reads with MiXCR anew, one entry per CDR3 protein. Among some 57,000 distinct CDR3 sequences listed, 10% were seen once. Sample: whole blood. Receptors originate from an adult who was a healthcare worker with PCR-confirmed SARS-CoV-2 infection or an uninfected control (not recorded which).

The table lists this clonotype with a few counts. This chain connects TRBV7-9 to TRBJ2-6, with TRBD1 matching 8 bases. The V gene end was trimmed by 11 bases and the J gene end by 5 bases; junction bases not matched to a gene: 17. Germline V lookup: CDR1 SEHNR, CDR2 FQNEAQ (reference sequence). This CDR3 has 17 amino acids. As DNA, the CDR3 is TGTGCCGGTAGACGGGGACAGGCACCGAAGAGGGCCAACGTCCTGACTTTC. Encoded protein: CAGRRGQAPKRANVLTF.

Ten or more counts support this clonotype. J is TRBJ2-3 and V is TRBV6-5, with 7 bases fitting TRBD2. J lost 4 bases, V lost 0 bases, and 7 bases had no gene match. The V gene's germline CDR1 is MNHEY and CDR2 SVGAGI. The CDR3 is 16 amino acids. The CDR3 coding sequence is TGTGCCAGCAGTTACTCGGGAAGTCTAGCGGCAGATACGCAGTATTTT. As protein: CASSYSGSLAADTQYF.

This clonotype has ten or more counts. The gene calls are TRBV11-2 and TRBJ2-5, with unresolved D. Germline CDR1 and CDR2: SGHAT and FQNNGV. This CDR3 has 14 amino acids. Trimming removed 1 base from V and 4 bases from J, with 10 bases in between. The CDR3: CASSLGFRRETQYF. DNA for the CDR3: TGTGCCAGCAGCTTAGGCTTCAGACGAGAGACCCAGTACTTC.

In this sample, this clonotype turned up many times. V usage is TRBV5-1 and J usage is TRBJ1-6; D is unresolved. This CDR3 has 15 residues. Trimming removed 3 bases from V and 5 bases from J, with 12 bases in between. The germline V gene encodes CDR1 SGHRS and CDR2 YFSETQ. CDR3 DNA: TGCGCCAGCAGCTGGACGGGGTATAATAATTCACCCCTCCACTTT. Encoded protein: CASSWTGYNNSPLHF.

This chain uses TRBV9 with TRBJ2-7; 7 bases are a match to TRBD1. V was clipped by 0 bases and J by 0 bases; unmatched bases: 0. Germline CDR1 SGDLS, CDR2 YYNGEE. This CDR3 spans 14 amino acids. The DNA of the CDR3 is TGTGCCAGCAGCGTAGGGGACAGCTCCTACGAGCAGTACTTC. Translation gives CASSVGDSSYEQYF.

This clonotype was detected a few times. The V and J genes are TRBV19 and TRBJ1-5, with D possibly being TRBD1 (6 bases). Trimming shortened V by 5 bases and J by 5 bases, and 13 bases separated the two germline ends. The CDR3 loop spans 14 amino acids. Germline V lookup: CDR1 LNHDA, CDR2 SQIVND (reference sequence). The CDR3 is CASSLDRTYQPQHF. Here the CDR3 DNA reads TGTGCCAGTAGTCTCGACAGGACTTATCAGCCCCAGCATTTT.

The chain combines TRBV20-1 with TRBJ2-3; D ambiguous. Germline CDR1 and CDR2: DFQATT and SNEGSKA (reference sequence). The CDR3 sequence is 14 residues long. V dropped 0 bases and J dropped 6 bases, with 13 bases sitting between them. CDR3: CSARDWLQTDTQYF. CDR3 nucleotide sequence: TGCAGTGCTAGAGATTGGTTACAGACCGATACGCAGTATTTT.

J is TRBJ1-5 and V is TRBV6-5; TRBD1 agrees at 10 bases. Germline V gene lookup returns CDR1 MNHEY and CDR2 SVGAGI. The V segment lost 6 bases and the J segment 11 bases; nucleotides outside the gene matches: 10. The CDR3 is made up of 14 amino acids. CDR3 sequence: CASRAGQGLSTQHF. The CDR3 region has the DNA TGTGCCAGCAGAGCGGGACAGGGGCTATCAACCCAGCATTTT.

The V gene is TRBV11-2, the J gene TRBJ2-1; D might be TRBD1 (6 bases). Germline-derived CDR1 and CDR2 are SGHAT and FQNNGV. The CDR3 covers 15 residues. Trimming took off 1 base at V and 6 bases at J, with 13 bases between the two ends. The CDR3 reads CASSLGRGIFNEQFF. Written as DNA, the CDR3 is TGTGCCAGCAGCTTAGGCAGGGGTATATTCAATGAGCAGTTCTTC.

This rearrangement joins TRBV6-2 or TRBV6-3 to TRBJ2-2; 11 nucleotides match TRBD2. The CDR3 is made up of 20 amino acids. Germline CDR1 and CDR2: MNHEY and SVGEGT. Trimming removed 4 bases from V and 0 bases from J; junction bases left unmatched: 13. The CDR3 DNA follows: TGTGCCAGCAGTTCCGCGACGCCTAGCGGGGGGCTGTCGAACACCGGGGAGCTGTTTTTT. Its translation: CASSSATPSGGLSNTGELFF.

This clonotype was recorded at least ten times. V is TRBV12-3 or TRBV12-4 and J is TRBJ2-1; the D gene is possibly TRBD1 (5 bases). Trimming shortened V by 7 bases and J by 2 bases, and 12 bases separated the two germline ends. The CDR3 runs 14 residues. CDR3 coding DNA: TGTGCCAGCACCCAGACAGACACCTACAATGAGCAGTTCTTC. Translating gives CASTQTDTYNEQFF.

This clonotype turned up a few times. The chain combines TRBV2 with TRBJ2-7, with D maybe TRBD1 (6 bases). The CDR3 is 12 amino acids. V lost 3 bases, J lost 6 bases, and 9 bases lay in between. The germline gives CDR1 SNHLY, CDR2 FYNNEI. The CDR3 DNA reads as TGTGCCAGCAGTGACAGGGGAGCCGAGCAGTACTTC. This encodes CASSDRGAEQYF.

This clonotype was seen a few times. The gene calls are TRBV2 and TRBJ2-3; D possibly corresponds to TRBD1 (5 bases). Trimming left V 7 bases short and J 13 bases short, with 21 bases between. The CDR3 totals 13 residues. Germline V gene sequence: CDR1 SNHLY, CDR2 FYNNEI. CDR3 in amino acids: CASTHDRTTMEYF. CDR3 in DNA: TGTGCCAGCACCCACGATAGGACAACGATGGAGTATTTT.

As to this clonotype: Being one base from a much bigger clone, this may be a read error. The chain carries TRBV12-3 or TRBV12-4 and TRBJ1-4; D unclear. V was cut by 7 bases and J by 4 bases, with 19 bases left in between. There are 16 residues in the CDR3. In DNA, the CDR3 is TGTGCCAGCACCCCGAGAATTGGAGGCTATAATGAAAAACTGTTTTTT. Its translation is CASTPRIGGYNEKLFF.

This clonotype was picked up a small number of times. CDR3 sequence reads: CASRVRATSDTQYF. Written as DNA, the CDR3 is TGTGCCAGCAGAGTTCGTGCCACCTCTGATACGCAGTATTTT. The gene calls are TRBV11-1 and TRBJ2-3; D call uncertain. In germline, CDR1 is SGHAT, CDR2 FQDESV (reference sequence). This CDR3 comprises 14 residues. V gave up 6 bases and J gave up 6 bases, with 16 bases separating them.

This clonotype was seen once. The chain uses TRBV5-1 and TRBJ2-1, with 10 bases lining up with TRBD1. This CDR3 has 16 residues. The germline CDR1 and CDR2 sequences are SGHRS and YFSETQ. After removal of 2 bases from V and 5 bases from J, the junction contained 7 bases not matched to a gene. The CDR3 region is CASSFSPGTGDNEQFF. DNA of the CDR3: TGCGCCAGCAGCTTTTCCCCCGGGACAGGGGACAATGAGCAGTTCTTC.

This clonotype occurred a few times. The chain joins TRBV11-2 to TRBJ2-3; D is unresolved. Looked up from germline, CDR1 is SGHAT and CDR2 is FQNNGV. V dropped 0 bases and J dropped 6 bases, with 4 bases sitting between them. This CDR3 has 12 amino acids. CDR3 nucleotides: TGTGCCAGCAGCTTAGAGGTGGATACGCAGTATTTT. As protein: CASSLEVDTQYF.

This rearrangement joins TRBV20-1 to TRBJ2-7; 10 bases fit TRBD2. The V gene end was trimmed by 1 base and the J gene end by 2 bases; junction bases not matched to a gene: 11. Germline-derived CDR1 and CDR2 are DFQATT and SNEGSKA (reference sequence). This CDR3 spans 17 amino acids. The CDR3: CSARVLSRAGGPYEQYF. The CDR3 region has the DNA TGCAGTGCTAGAGTTCTGTCGCGAGCGGGAGGGCCCTACGAGCAGTACTTC.

This clonotype was counted many times. The CDR3 region is CASSRLAANEQFF. The CDR3 DNA reads TGTGCCAGCAGCCGCCTAGCGGCCAATGAGCAGTTCTTC. This chain uses TRBV14 with TRBJ2-1, with 7 positions matching TRBD2. CDR1 SGHDN and CDR2 FVKESK come from the germline V gene. The CDR3 sequence is 13 residues long. Losses at the gene ends were 4 bases for V and 6 bases for J; bases not matched to a gene: 3.

This clonotype was picked up a small number of times. The J gene is TRBJ1-1, the V gene TRBV10-3; TRBD1 aligns across 9 bases. The CDR3 consists of 14 residues. Looked up from germline, CDR1 is ENHRY and CDR2 is SYGVKD. V lost 5 bases, J lost 5 bases, and 6 bases stayed unmatched. In DNA, the CDR3 is TGTGCCATCAGTCGGGACAGGGTAGGAACTGAAGCTTTCTTT. Its protein is CAISRDRVGTEAFF.

This clonotype was counted between two and nine times. This chain links TRBV6-6 with TRBJ2-2; perhaps TRBD1 as D (6 bases). The germline CDR1 and CDR2 sequences are MNHNY and SVGAGI (reference sequence). The CDR3 length is 16 residues. V gave up 4 bases and J gave up 2 bases, with 14 bases separating them. The chain's CDR3 is CASSWTASANTGELFF. In nucleotides, the CDR3 is TGTGCCAGCAGTTGGACAGCTTCGGCAAACACCGGGGAGCTGTTTTTT.